A selection of T cell receptor beta chains follows, all from one sample in a study of response to subunit inactivated influenza vaccine. A single record per CDR3 protein comes from TCRdb applying MiXCR to the RT-PCR reads. The profile covers about 300,000 distinct CDR3 sequences, with approximately 23% appearing a single time and about a tenth taken by the ten largest. The specimen comprised PBMCs from blood, sampled less than 22 months after vaccination. Receptor source: a man aged 45-69 years who received an inactivated influenza vaccine. Each CDR3 is given with its conserved first and last residue. A D gene is named only where the DNA matches it firmly. Clone size is not always given. Where it is, it says once, few, many or a class for expanded clones.

J gene	clone size	V gene	D gene	CDR3 protein	CDR3 DNA
TRBJ1-4	few	TRBV7-8	-	CASSSVNRGNEKLFF	TGTGCCAGCAGCTCAGTAAACCGTGGTAATGAAAAACTGTTTTTT
TRBJ2-5	-	TRBV6-5	TRBD2	CASSYEPAGGETQYF	TGTGCCAGCAGTTACGAGCCAGCGGGGGGTGAGACCCAGTACTTC
TRBJ2-3	few	TRBV20-1	-	CSASPVNTQYF	TGCAGTGCTAGCCCCGTAAATACGCAGTATTTT
TRBJ2-1	few	TRBV20-1	TRBD2	CSATSSGSLSYNEQFF	TGCAGTGCCACTTCTAGCGGGAGTCTCTCCTACAATGAGCAGTTCTTC
TRBJ2-1	-	TRBV11-2	-	CASSLVWSDEQFF	TGTGCCAGCAGCTTAGTCTGGAGCGATGAGCAGTTCTTC
TRBJ2-7	-	TRBV4-2	-	CASSQDLHPGPMGEQYF	TGTGCCAGCAGCCAAGATCTCCACCCAGGGCCGATGGGCGAGCAGTACTTC
TRBJ1-1	-	TRBV19	-	CASSWQGGSNEAFF	TGTGCCAGTAGTTGGCAGGGAGGTTCAAATGAAGCTTTCTTT
TRBJ1-4	-	TRBV5-5	-	CASSLGNAGNNEKLFF	TGTGCCAGCAGCTTGGGAAATGCCGGGAATAATGAAAAACTGTTTTTT
TRBJ2-3	-	TRBV12-3/TRBV12-4	-	CASSLRRLFGDTQYF	TGTGCCAGCAGTTTAAGACGCCTGTTTGGAGATACGCAGTATTTT
TRBJ2-6	-	TRBV20-1	-	CSARDRNSGANVLTF	TGCAGTGCTAGAGACAGAAACTCTGGGGCCAACGTCCTGACTTTC
TRBJ1-5	few	TRBV10-3	-	CAIREGNQPQHF	TGTGCCATCAGGGAGGGCAATCAGCCCCAGCATTTT
TRBJ2-3	few	TRBV6-5	-	CASSYSRGTSTDTQYF	TGTGCCAGCAGTTACTCGAGGGGAACTAGCACAGATACGCAGTATTTT
TRBJ1-3	few	TRBV6-1	-	CASSPPRDGISGNTIYF	TGTGCCAGCAGTCCTCCTAGAGACGGAATCTCTGGAAACACCATATATTTT
TRBJ1-4	-	TRBV6-5	-	CASSSDGLNEKLFF	TGTGCCAGCAGTTCGGACGGTTTGAATGAAAAACTGTTTTTT
TRBJ2-5	few	TRBV29-1	TRBD1	CSVGRQGRLETQYF	TGCAGCGTAGGCCGACAGGGTCGGTTAGAGACCCAGTACTTC
TRBJ1-5	few	TRBV20-1	-	CSASMRFGPQHF	TGCAGTGCTAGTATGAGATTTGGGCCCCAGCATTTT
TRBJ1-5	few	TRBV5-1	-	CASSIGPANQPQHF	TGCGCCAGCAGCATAGGCCCCGCCAATCAGCCCCAGCATTTT
TRBJ1-3	many	TRBV5-5	-	CASSLLGPGNTIYF	TGTGCCAGCAGCTTATTAGGGCCTGGAAACACCATATATTTT
TRBJ1-1	few	TRBV4-1	-	CASSPYRDPDTEAFF	TGCGCCAGCAGCCCTTACCGGGACCCCGACACTGAAGCTTTCTTT
TRBJ2-2	-	TRBV5-1	TRBD2	CASSSGGSPGELFF	TGCGCCAGCAGCTCGGGGGGGAGTCCCGGGGAGCTGTTTTTT
TRBJ1-6	few	TRBV7-9	-	CASSSNIRSPLHF	TGTGCCAGCAGCTCAAATATCCGTTCACCCCTCCACTTT
TRBJ1-2	-	TRBV12-3/TRBV12-4	-	CASSLGAGLGYTF	TGTGCCAGCAGTTTAGGGGCAGGGCTTGGCTACACCTTC
TRBJ2-1	few	TRBV20-1	TRBD2	CSALRASGGANEQFF	TGCAGTGCTCTTAGAGCTAGCGGGGGGGCCAATGAGCAGTTCTTC
TRBJ1-3	few	TRBV6-1	-	CASSEAVRVGGNTIYF	TGTGCCAGCAGTGAAGCGGTTAGGGTAGGCGGAAACACCATATATTTT
TRBJ1-1	few	TRBV5-5	-	CASSFKLMNTEAFF	TGTGCCAGCAGCTTTAAGTTGATGAACACTGAAGCTTTCTTT
TRBJ1-4	few	TRBV6-5	-	CASSYLGRSEKLFF	TGTGCCAGCAGTTATTTAGGTCGTAGTGAAAAACTGTTTTTT
TRBJ2-3	few	TRBV20-1	-	CSASRAGPDTQYF	TGCAGTGCTAGTCGAGCTGGACCAGATACGCAGTATTTT
TRBJ1-2	few	TRBV6-2/TRBV6-3	-	CASSALEEGGGYTF	TGTGCCAGCAGTGCCCTCGAGGAAGGGGGAGGCTACACCTTC
TRBJ2-1	-	TRBV5-6	-	CASSLGAGYEQFF	TGTGCCAGCAGCTTGGGGGCTGGCTATGAGCAGTTCTTC
TRBJ2-7	-	TRBV7-9	-	CASSSNAWANTYEQYF	TGTGCCAGCAGCTCAAACGCTTGGGCGAACACCTACGAGCAGTACTTC
TRBJ2-4	few	TRBV30	-	CAWLGRPKNIQYF	TGTGCCTGGTTGGGACGGCCCAAAAACATTCAGTACTTC
TRBJ2-6	-	TRBV12-3/TRBV12-4	-	CASSPEISGANVLTF	TGTGCCAGCAGTCCTGAAATCTCTGGGGCCAACGTCCTGACTTTC
TRBJ1-5	-	TRBV12-3/TRBV12-4	-	CASRLGLSNQPQHF	TGTGCCAGCAGATTGGGGTTATCCAATCAGCCCCAGCATTTT
TRBJ1-1	few	TRBV2	-	CASSEGRDTEAFF	TGTGCCAGCAGTGAAGGACGGGACACTGAAGCTTTCTTT
TRBJ2-1	-	TRBV18	-	CASSPGPSPIYNEQFF	TGTGCCAGCTCACCCGGTCCCTCCCCTATCTACAATGAGCAGTTCTTC
TRBJ1-3	few	TRBV7-2	-	CASSLVPRTGNTIYF	TGTGCCAGCAGCTTAGTTCCTAGAACTGGAAACACCATATATTTT
TRBJ1-6	-	TRBV14	-	CASSQVALSSTGVRNSPLHF	TGTGCCAGCAGCCAAGTGGCTTTGAGTAGCACGGGCGTGCGGAATTCACCCCTCCACTTT
TRBJ2-1	-	TRBV7-3	-	CASSLSLLPLYNEQFF	TGTGCCAGCAGCTTATCTCTCCTTCCACTCTACAATGAGCAGTTCTTC
TRBJ2-1	-	TRBV2	TRBD2	CASRWTSGLLLYNEQFF	TGTGCCAGCAGATGGACTAGCGGGTTATTATTATACAATGAGCAGTTCTTC
TRBJ1-2	few	TRBV10-3	-	CAISGETRGYTF	TGTGCCATCAGTGGGGAAACGCGGGGCTACACCTTC
TRBJ2-3	-	TRBV11-2	-	CASSQTESSTDTQYF	TGTGCCAGCAGCCAAACAGAGTCTAGCACAGATACGCAGTATTTT
TRBJ1-3	many	TRBV20-1	-	CSASQGTSGNTIYF	TGCAGTGCTAGTCAGGGGACAAGCGGAAACACCATATATTTT
TRBJ1-5	-	TRBV15	-	CATSPGSGRNQPQHF	TGTGCCACCAGCCCCGGTTCGGGCCGCAATCAGCCCCAGCATTTT
TRBJ2-5	few	TRBV3-1	-	CASSQDLISEYQETQYF	TGTGCCAGCAGCCAAGATCTTATATCAGAGTACCAAGAGACCCAGTACTTC
TRBJ2-1	once	TRBV18	TRBD1	CASSPAGQAKGEQFF	TGTGCCAGCTCACCCGCGGGACAGGCCAAGGGAGAGCAGTTCTTC
TRBJ1-5	-	TRBV28	-	CASSFLGNSNQPQHF	TGTGCCAGCAGTTTCTTGGGAAATAGCAATCAGCCCCAGCATTTT
TRBJ2-2	-	TRBV4-2	TRBD1	CASSQDRVGTGELFF	TGTGCCAGCAGCCAGGACAGGGTCGGCACCGGGGAGCTGTTTTTT
TRBJ1-6	-	TRBV12-3/TRBV12-4	-	CASSVTHNSPLHF	TGTGCCAGCAGTGTTACACATAATTCACCCCTCCACTTT
TRBJ2-5	few	TRBV7-9	-	CASSPHGETQYF	TGTGCCAGCAGCCCCCACGGGGAGACCCAGTACTTC
TRBJ2-2	-	TRBV5-6	-	CASSLRGLNTGELFF	TGTGCCAGCAGCTTGAGAGGCCTGAACACCGGGGAGCTGTTTTTT
TRBJ1-3	few	TRBV20-1	-	CSARGRVRDTIYF	TGCAGTGCTAGAGGAAGGGTCAGGGACACCATATATTTT
TRBJ1-1	-	TRBV24-1	TRBD1	CATSGLSGQTPEAFF	TGTGCCACCAGTGGTTTATCGGGACAGACACCTGAAGCTTTCTTT